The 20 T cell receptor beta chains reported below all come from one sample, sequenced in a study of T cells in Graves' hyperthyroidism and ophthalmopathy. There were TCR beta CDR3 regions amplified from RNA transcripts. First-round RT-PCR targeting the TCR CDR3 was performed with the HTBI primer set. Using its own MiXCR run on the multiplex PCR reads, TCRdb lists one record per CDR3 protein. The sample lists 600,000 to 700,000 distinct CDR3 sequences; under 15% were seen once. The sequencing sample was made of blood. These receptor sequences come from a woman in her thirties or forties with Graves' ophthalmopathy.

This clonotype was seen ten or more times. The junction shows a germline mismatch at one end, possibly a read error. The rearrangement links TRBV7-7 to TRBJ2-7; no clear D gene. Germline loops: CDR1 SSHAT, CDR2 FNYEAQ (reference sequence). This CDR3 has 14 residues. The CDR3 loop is CASSLTPLDGEQYF. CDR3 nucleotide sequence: TGTGCTAGCAGCTTAACGCCGCTAGACGGCGAGCAGTACTTC.

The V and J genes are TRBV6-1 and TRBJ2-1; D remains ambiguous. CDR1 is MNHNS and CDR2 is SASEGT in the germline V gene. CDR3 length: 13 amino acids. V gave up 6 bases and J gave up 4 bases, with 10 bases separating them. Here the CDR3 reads CASSPLGYNEQFF. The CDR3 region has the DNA TGTGCCAGCAGCCCACTGGGTTACAATGAGCAGTTCTTC.

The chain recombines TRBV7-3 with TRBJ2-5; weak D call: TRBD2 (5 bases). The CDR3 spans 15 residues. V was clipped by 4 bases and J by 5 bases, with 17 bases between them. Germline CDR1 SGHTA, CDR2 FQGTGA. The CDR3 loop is CASSSTGGLSETQYF. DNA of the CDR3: TGTGCCAGCAGCTCCACCGGAGGACTCTCGGAGACCCAGTACTTC.

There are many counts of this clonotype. In DNA, the CDR3 is TGTGCCAGCAGTGCCGACAGGGGTGGTTTGAACACTGAAGCTTTCTTT. It is translated as CASSADRGGLNTEAFF. V and J are TRBV12-3 or TRBV12-4 and TRBJ1-1, with 8 nucleotides matching TRBD1. The trim removed 5 bases at V and 0 bases at J, leaving 8 bases unmatched. The CDR3 totals 16 residues.

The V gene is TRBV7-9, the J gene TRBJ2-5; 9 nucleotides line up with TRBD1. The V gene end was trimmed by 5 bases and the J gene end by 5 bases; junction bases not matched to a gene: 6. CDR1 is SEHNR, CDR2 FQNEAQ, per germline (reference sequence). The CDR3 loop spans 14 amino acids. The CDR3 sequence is CASSRDRADETQYF. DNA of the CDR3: TGTGCCAGCAGCCGGGACAGGGCAGACGAGACCCAGTACTTC.

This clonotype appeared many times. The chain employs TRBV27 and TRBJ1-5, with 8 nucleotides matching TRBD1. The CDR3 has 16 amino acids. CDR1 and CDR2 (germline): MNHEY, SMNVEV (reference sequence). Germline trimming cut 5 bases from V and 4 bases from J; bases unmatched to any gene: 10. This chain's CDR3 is CASSPSDRAGNQPQHF. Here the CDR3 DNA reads TGTGCCAGCAGTCCCTCGGACAGGGCTGGTAATCAGCCCCAGCATTTT.

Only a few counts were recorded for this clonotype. CDR3 loop: CASSGEEETQYF. The DNA of the CDR3 is TGTGCCTCTTCGGGAGAGGAGGAGACCCAGTACTTC. The chain employs TRBV12-3 or TRBV12-4 and TRBJ2-5; possibly TRBD2 for D (6 bases). Trimming cost V 11 bases and J 5 bases, with 15 bases left between them. There are 12 residues in the CDR3.

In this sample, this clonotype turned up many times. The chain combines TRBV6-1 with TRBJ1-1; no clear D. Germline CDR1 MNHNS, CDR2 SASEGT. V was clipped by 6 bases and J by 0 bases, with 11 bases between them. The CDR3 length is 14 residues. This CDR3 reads CASRPDTLNTEAFF. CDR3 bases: TGTGCCAGCAGACCCGACACCTTGAACACTGAAGCTTTCTTT.

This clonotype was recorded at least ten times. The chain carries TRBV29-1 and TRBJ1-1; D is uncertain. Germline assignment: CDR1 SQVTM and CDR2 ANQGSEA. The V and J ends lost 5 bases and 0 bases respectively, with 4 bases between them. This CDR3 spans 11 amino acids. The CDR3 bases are TGCAGCGTTCTGGTGAACACTGAAGCTTTCTTT. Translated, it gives CSVLVNTEAFF.

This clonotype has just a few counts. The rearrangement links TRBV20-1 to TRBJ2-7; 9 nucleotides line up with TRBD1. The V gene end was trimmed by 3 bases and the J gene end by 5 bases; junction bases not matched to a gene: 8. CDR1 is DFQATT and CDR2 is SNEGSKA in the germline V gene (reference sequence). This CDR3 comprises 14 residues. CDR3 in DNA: TGCAGTGCTAGCCCCGGGACAGGGTCTAACGAGCAGTACTTC. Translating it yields CSASPGTGSNEQYF.

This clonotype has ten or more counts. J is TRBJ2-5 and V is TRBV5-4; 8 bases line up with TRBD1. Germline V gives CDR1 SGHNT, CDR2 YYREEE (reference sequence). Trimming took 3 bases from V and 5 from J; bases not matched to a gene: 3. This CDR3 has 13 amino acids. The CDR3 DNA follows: TGTGCCAGCAGCTGGGACAGGTGGGAGACCCAGTACTTC. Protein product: CASSWDRWETQYF.

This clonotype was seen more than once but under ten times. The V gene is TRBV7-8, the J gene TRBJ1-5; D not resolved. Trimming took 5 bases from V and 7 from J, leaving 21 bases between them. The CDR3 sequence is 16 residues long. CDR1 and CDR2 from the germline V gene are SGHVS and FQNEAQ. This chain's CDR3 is CASSLLAAATHQPQHF. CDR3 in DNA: TGTGCCAGCAGCCTCCTGGCTGCCGCGACACACCAGCCCCAGCATTTT.

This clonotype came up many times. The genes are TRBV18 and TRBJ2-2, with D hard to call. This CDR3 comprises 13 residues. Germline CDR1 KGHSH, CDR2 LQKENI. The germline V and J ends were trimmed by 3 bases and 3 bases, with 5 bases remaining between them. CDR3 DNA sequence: TGTGCCAGCTCACCCGTGGACACCGGGGAGCTGTTTTTT. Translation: CASSPVDTGELFF.

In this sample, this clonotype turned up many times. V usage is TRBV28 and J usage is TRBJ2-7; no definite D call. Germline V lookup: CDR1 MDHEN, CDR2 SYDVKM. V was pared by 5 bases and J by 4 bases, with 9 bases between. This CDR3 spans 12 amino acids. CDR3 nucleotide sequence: TGTGCCAGCAGTCCCTTGATGTACGAGCAGTACTTC. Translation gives CASSPLMYEQYF.

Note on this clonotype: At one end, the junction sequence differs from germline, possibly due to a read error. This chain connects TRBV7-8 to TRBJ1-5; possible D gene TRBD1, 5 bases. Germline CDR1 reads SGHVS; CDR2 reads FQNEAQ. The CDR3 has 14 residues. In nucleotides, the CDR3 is TGTGTCAGCAGCTTCGGGGGTTGGAATCAGCCCCAGCATTTT. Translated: CVSSFGGWNQPQHF. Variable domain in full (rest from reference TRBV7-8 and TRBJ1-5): GAGVSQSPRYKVAKRGQDVALRCDPISGHVSLFWYQQALGQGPEFLTYFQNEAQLDKSGLPSDRFFAERPEGSVSTLKIQRTQQEDSAVYLCVSSFGGWNQPQHFGDGTRLSIL.

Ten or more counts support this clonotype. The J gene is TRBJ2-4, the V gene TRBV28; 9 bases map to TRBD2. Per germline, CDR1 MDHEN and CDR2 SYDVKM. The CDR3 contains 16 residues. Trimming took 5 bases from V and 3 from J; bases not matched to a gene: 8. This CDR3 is CASSTIAGADKNIQYF. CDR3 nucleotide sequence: TGTGCCAGCAGTACGATAGCGGGAGCCGACAAAAACATTCAGTACTTC.

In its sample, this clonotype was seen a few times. This CDR3 is CASEQGSSYNEQFF. The CDR3 region has the DNA TGTGCCTCCGAACAGGGAAGCTCCTACAATGAGCAGTTCTTC. The chain employs TRBV28 and TRBJ2-1; a weak D match, TRBD1 (6 bases). The CDR3 totals 14 residues. V lost 11 bases and J 0 bases, leaving 14 bases between the germline ends. In germline, CDR1 is MDHEN, CDR2 SYDVKM.

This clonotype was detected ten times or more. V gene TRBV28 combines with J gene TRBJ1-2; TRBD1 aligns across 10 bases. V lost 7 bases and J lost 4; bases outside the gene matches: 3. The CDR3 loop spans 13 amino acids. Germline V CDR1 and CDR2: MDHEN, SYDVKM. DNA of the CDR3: TGTGCCAGCACCAGGGACAGGGGCTATGGCTACACCTTC. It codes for CASTRDRGYGYTF.

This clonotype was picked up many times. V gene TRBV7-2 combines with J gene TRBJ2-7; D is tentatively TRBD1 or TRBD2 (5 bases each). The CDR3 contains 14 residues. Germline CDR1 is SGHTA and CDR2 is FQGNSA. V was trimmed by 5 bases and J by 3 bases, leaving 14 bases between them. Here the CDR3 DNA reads TGTGCCAGCAGCCCCCCGGGGACGTACTACGAGCAGTACTTC. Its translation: CASSPPGTYYEQYF. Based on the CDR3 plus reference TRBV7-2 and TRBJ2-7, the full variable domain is GAGVSQSPSNKVTEKGKDVELRCDPISGHTALYWYRQSLGQGLEFLIYFQGNSAPDKSGLPSDRFSAERTGGSVSTLTIQRTQQEDSAVYLCASSPPGTYYEQYFGPGTRLTVT.

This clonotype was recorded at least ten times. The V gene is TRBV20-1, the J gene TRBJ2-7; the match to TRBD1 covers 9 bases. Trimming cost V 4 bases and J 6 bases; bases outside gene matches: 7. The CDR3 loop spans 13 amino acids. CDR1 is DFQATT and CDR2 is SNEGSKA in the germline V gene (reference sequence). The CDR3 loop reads CSAIRDRAGEQYF. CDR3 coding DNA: TGCAGTGCTATCCGGGACAGGGCGGGCGAGCAGTACTTC.